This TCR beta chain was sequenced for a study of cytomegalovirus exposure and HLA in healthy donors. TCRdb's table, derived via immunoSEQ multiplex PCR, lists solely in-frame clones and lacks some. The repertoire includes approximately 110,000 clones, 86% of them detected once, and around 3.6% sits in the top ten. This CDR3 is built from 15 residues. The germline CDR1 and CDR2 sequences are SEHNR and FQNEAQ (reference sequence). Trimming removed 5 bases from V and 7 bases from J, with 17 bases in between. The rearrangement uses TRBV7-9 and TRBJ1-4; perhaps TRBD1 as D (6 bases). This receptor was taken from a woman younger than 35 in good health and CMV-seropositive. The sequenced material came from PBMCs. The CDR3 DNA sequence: TGTGCCAGCAGCCCCACGGACAGCTGGAGTGAAAAACTGTTTTTT. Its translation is CASSPTDSWSEKLFF.